A single sample gave rise to the 13 T cell receptor beta chains below, sequenced in a study of Ad26.COV2.S vaccination and SARS-CoV-2 variants (dated by TCRdb to about 2021). Library preparation used the immunoSEQ multiplex PCR assay. TCRdb obtained this table from immuneACCESS and retained in-frame rearrangements with V and J assigned. These tables miss some clones; where compared with another copy, unresolved V genes account for less than half of the shortfall, and the remainder is unexplained. The sample includes roughly 700,000 clones, with more than 80% observed a single time. The ten largest clones capture over 1.3% of the sample. The treatment or condition tag for this specimen amounts to: some 20 received Ad26.COV2.S at low or high dose, single or two shots; several received placebo; per-sample allocation not given. For vaccine and placebo recipients, the sequenced repertoires came from samples collected on day 63 after the first injection.

The source was peripheral blood, collected in a trial of Ad26.COV2.S vaccine versus placebo. The receptor source for this set is a person aged 18-65 years who received the Ad26.COV2.S COVID-19 vaccine or a placebo.

The chain joins TRBV2 to TRBJ2-7, with D possibly TRBD2 on 6 matching bases. CDR1 is SNHLY and CDR2 is FYNNEI in the germline V gene. V was shortened by 9 bases and J by 6 bases, with 15 bases between the two germline ends. This CDR3 spans 12 amino acids. As DNA, the CDR3 is TGTGCCAGTGGGACTCCCCCCCTCGAGCAGTACTTC. Its protein is CASGTPPLEQYF.

The V gene is TRBV10-3, the J gene TRBJ2-6; D is undetermined. There are 15 residues in the CDR3. The V gene's germline CDR1 is ENHRY and CDR2 SYGVKD. V was shortened by 6 bases and J by 1 base, with 10 bases between the two germline ends. This chain's CDR3 is CAIRRDGSGANVLTF. CDR3 nucleotides: TGTGCCATCAGGAGAGACGGATCTGGGGCCAACGTCCTGACTTTC.

The chain recombines TRBV27 with TRBJ2-1; tentative D call: TRBD2 (6 bases). Germline V gene data show CDR1 as MNHEY and CDR2 as SMNVEV (reference sequence). Trimming removed 0 bases at V and 10 bases at J, with 13 bases between. The CDR3 consists of 14 residues. The CDR3 protein is CASSLSPAGGEQFF. The DNA for the CDR3 is TGTGCCAGCAGTTTATCCCCAGCGGGCGGGGAGCAGTTCTTC.

V is TRBV5-4 and J is TRBJ2-1; the match to TRBD2 covers 8 bases. The CDR3 extends over 15 amino acids. CDR1 and CDR2 from the germline V gene are SGHNT and YYREEE (reference sequence). The V segment lost 1 base and the J segment 6 bases; nucleotides outside the gene matches: 6. The CDR3 nucleotides are TGTGCCAGCAGCTTGACCGGGGGGGCCATCAATGAGCAGTTCTTC. Residues: CASSLTGGAINEQFF.

J is TRBJ1-2 and V is TRBV30, with a weak D call TRBD1 (5 bases). The CDR3 is 13 residues long. V lost 1 base and J lost 7, with 13 bases in between. CDR1 GTSNPN and CDR2 SVGIG come from the germline V gene (reference sequence). The CDR3 bases are TGTGCCTGGAGTGCCGGGGGTTTGGCTGGCTACACCTTC. Protein: CAWSAGGLAGYTF.

The chain couples TRBV20-1 to TRBJ2-5; D is undetermined. The germline V and J ends were trimmed by 6 bases and 2 bases, with 7 bases remaining between them. Germline V gives CDR1 DFQATT, CDR2 SNEGSKA (reference sequence). The CDR3 has 11 amino acids. This CDR3 reads CSAAKQETQYF. DNA for the CDR3: TGCAGTGCCGCTAAACAAGAGACCCAGTACTTC.

The chain recombines TRBV14 with TRBJ2-7, with D tentatively TRBD2 (5 bases). Germline CDR1 is SGHDN and CDR2 is FVKESK. CDR3 length: 13 amino acids. The V gene lost 6 bases and the J gene lost 7 bases, with 16 bases spanning the gap. In DNA, the CDR3 is TGTGCCAGCAGATTGGCCCGGGGAGATGAGCAGTACTTC. This encodes CASRLARGDEQYF.

This chain uses TRBV19 with TRBJ2-1; either TRBD1 or TRBD2 may fit D (5 bases each). Germline V gives CDR1 LNHDA, CDR2 SQIVND (reference sequence). The CDR3 is made up of 13 amino acids. Trimming removed 3 bases from V and 5 bases from J, with 8 bases in between. CDR3 residues: CASSMGVNNEQFF. CDR3 coding DNA: TGTGCCAGTAGTATGGGGGTCAACAATGAGCAGTTCTTC.

The chain is built from TRBV21-1 and TRBJ2-6; TRBD1, as called in the table, went unchecked against the DNA. TRBV21-1 represents a pseudogene. CDR3 size: 18 residues. The CDR3 spells CASSRSGTGSSGANVLTF. The CDR3, as DNA: TGTGCCAGCAGCAGGTCTGGGACAGGTAGCTCTGGGGCCAACGTCCTGACTTTC.

This sequence joins TRBV11-3 and TRBJ1-2; a possible D gene is TRBD1 (5 bases). With 5 bases removed from V and 7 bases from J, the gap between germline ends came to 23 bases. Germline values: CDR1 SGHNT, CDR2 YENEEA. This CDR3 is built from 16 residues. The CDR3: CASSLSPGGAPCGYTF. As DNA, the CDR3 is TGTGCCAGCAGCCTTTCCCCGGGAGGGGCTCCCTGTGGCTACACCTTC. Drawing the rest from reference TRBV11-3 and TRBJ1-2, the complete variable domain is EAGVVQSPRYKIIEKKQPVAFWCNPISGHNTLYWYLQNLGQGPELLIRYENEEAVDDSQLPKDRFSAERLKGVDSTLKIQPAELGDSAVYLCASSLSPGGAPCGYTFGSGTRLTVV.

This clone has a single count. This rearrangement joins TRBV3-1 (or the pseudogene TRBV3-2) to TRBJ1-5; a possible D gene is TRBD1 (6 bases). CDR1 LGHDT and CDR2 YNNKEL come from the germline V gene (reference sequence). V was trimmed by 4 bases and J by 4 bases, leaving 8 bases between them. The CDR3 totals 13 residues. CDR3 sequence reads: CASSRTDNQPQHF. CDR3 nucleotide sequence: TGTGCCAGCAGCCGGACAGATAATCAGCCCCAGCATTTT.

The sample holds one count of this clone. The chain has TRBV7-8 and TRBJ2-7; the match to TRBD2 covers 10 bases. The CDR3 spans 19 residues. J gave up 0 bases and V 10 bases, and 21 bases lay outside the gene matches. Per germline, CDR1 SGHVS and CDR2 FQNEAQ. As DNA, the CDR3 is TGTGCCACCCAGCCGCCCCCCTTTAGCGGGAGGTCGGACTCCTACGAGCAGTACTTC. This translates into CATQPPPFSGRSDSYEQYF.

V is TRBV5-1 and J is TRBJ2-5; unclear D gene. V lost 0 bases to trimming and J lost 6 bases, with 6 bases between them. Looked up from germline, CDR1 is SGHRS and CDR2 is YFSETQ. CDR3 size: 12 residues. The CDR3 spells CASSLVGQTQYF. The DNA of the CDR3 is TGCGCCAGCAGCTTGGTCGGTCAGACCCAGTACTTC.